The 16 T cell receptor beta chains given below trace back to one sample, sequenced in a study of blood T cell repertoires in COVID-19. Assay used: immunoSEQ multiplex PCR; TCRdb lists only in-frame clones, some missing. The sample holds about 98,000 clones, approximately 89% seen once. Sequencing used peripheral blood. Every receptor here comes from a man aged 50-60 years with acute or convalescent COVID-19.

This chain links TRBV19 with TRBJ1-4; TRBD1 is a possible D gene (5 bases). Germline CDR1 reads LNHDA; CDR2 reads SQIVND (reference sequence). This CDR3 spans 15 amino acids. The V end lost 7 bases, the J end lost 7 bases, and 19 bases lay between the germline ends. CDR3 nucleotide sequence: TGTGCCAGTAAAGGAGACAGCTTACGGACTGAAAAACTGTTTTTT. Its translation: CASKGDSLRTEKLFF.

The CDR3 DNA reads TGTGCCAGCAGCTTACTCGGAGCTGAAGCTTTCTTT. It codes for CASSLLGAEAFF. The V call is TRBV5-5, the J call TRBJ1-1, with D unresolved. Trimming stripped 2 bases from V and 6 bases from J, with 8 bases between. CDR1 is SGHKS and CDR2 is YYEKEE in the germline V gene (reference sequence). This CDR3 region has 12 residues.

As for this clone: This is likely a read error, given that the CDR3 carries no conserved phenylalanine or tryptophan at its end. It is unclear where the CDR3 begins or ends on the DNA, so no DNA is shown, and the CDR3 is as TCRdb lists it. V gene TRBV11-2 combines with J gene TRBJ2-7; TRBD1 is the table's D call and was not checked against the DNA. Germline V lookup: CDR1 SGHAT, CDR2 FQNNGV. The CDR3 length equals 12 residues, ends included. The CDR3 here is CASSLGGQGWES.

This chain links TRBV2 with TRBJ2-2; 7 positions agree with TRBD1. After removal of 6 bases from V and 0 bases from J, the junction contained 4 bases not matched to a gene. CDR1 SNHLY and CDR2 FYNNEI come from the germline V gene. The CDR3 sequence is 15 residues long. The CDR3 DNA reads as TGTGCCAGCAGGGAGACAGGGACGAACACCGGGGAGCTGTTTTTT. Amino acid sequence: CASRETGTNTGELFF.

The V call is TRBV24-1, the J call TRBJ2-1; 8 nucleotides line up with TRBD1. The V gene's germline CDR1 is KGHDR and CDR2 SFDVKD. J was trimmed by 2 bases and V by 4 bases; bases with no gene match: 3. The CDR3 extends over 15 amino acids. CDR3 sequence (DNA): TGTGCCACCAGTGAGTCAGGGGGCCCCTACAATGAGCAGTTCTTC. Its translation is CATSESGGPYNEQFF.

The chain couples TRBV21-1 to TRBJ1-4; TRBD1 is taken as the D call from the table, unchecked against the DNA. TRBV21-1 is described as a pseudogene. The CDR3 totals 17 residues. CDR3 nucleotide sequence: TGTGCCAGCAGCGCGTTTGGCCACCGGGACAGGGACGAAAAACTGTTTTTT. Its protein is CASSAFGHRDRDEKLFF.

V and J are TRBV20-1 and TRBJ2-1, with D possibly being TRBD1 (5 bases). In germline, CDR1 is DFQATT, CDR2 SNEGSKA (reference sequence). This CDR3 has 11 amino acids. V was clipped by 5 bases and J by 8 bases, with 10 bases between them. The CDR3 DNA reads as TGCAGTGCTCAAGGGGCTGATGAGCAGTTCTTC. Protein sequence: CSAQGADEQFF.

The rearrangement joins TRBV7-2 to TRBJ2-7, with 7 nucleotides matching TRBD1. CDR3 size: 17 residues. V dropped 4 bases and J dropped 2; count of bases not matched to a gene: 14. CDR1 SGHTA and CDR2 FQGNSA come from the germline V gene. CDR3 nucleotide sequence: TGTGCCAGCAGCTCCCTCCCATACCGACAGGGTCCCTACGAGCAGTACTTC. As protein: CASSSLPYRQGPYEQYF.

The chain uses TRBV9 and TRBJ2-3, with 7 bases fitting TRBD1. CDR1 SGDLS and CDR2 YYNGEE come from the germline V gene. This CDR3 comprises 15 residues. J gave up 4 bases and V 0 bases, and 5 bases lay outside the gene matches. CDR3: CASSVDRGGADTQYF. CDR3 nucleotides: TGTGCCAGCAGCGTAGACAGGGGTGGCGCAGATACGCAGTATTTT. Combining the CDR3 with reference TRBV9 and TRBJ2-3 gives the whole variable domain DSGVTQTPKHLITATGQRVTLRCSPRSGDLSVYWYQQSLDQGLQFLIQYYNGEERAKGNILERFSAQQFPDLHSELNLSSLELGDSALYFCASSVDRGGADTQYFGPGTRLTVL.

This rearrangement joins TRBV2 to TRBJ2-7; D might be TRBD2 (6 bases). The ends were cut back, 1 base at V and 6 bases at J, with 16 bases in the middle. The CDR3 has 15 amino acids. Germline V gene lookup returns CDR1 SNHLY and CDR2 FYNNEI. CDR3 sequence reads: CASSEGTAGGLEQYF. The CDR3 coding sequence is TGTGCCAGCAGTGAAGGTACAGCGGGTGGTCTCGAGCAGTACTTC.

The genes are TRBV7-8 and TRBJ1-2; 7 bases are a match to TRBD1. V lost 1 base and J lost 5; bases outside the gene matches: 4. The CDR3 is 14 residues long. CDR1 is SGHVS and CDR2 is FQNEAQ in the germline V gene. CDR3 sequence (DNA): TGTGCCAGCAGCTTAGGACAGGGCGGGTATGGCTACACCTTC. Translation: CASSLGQGGYGYTF.

The chain combines TRBV10-2 with TRBJ2-7; weak D call: TRBD2 (6 bases). CDR3 size: 14 residues. Per germline, CDR1 WSHSY and CDR2 SAAADI. V gave up 8 bases and J gave up 2 bases, with 16 bases separating them. The CDR3 DNA follows: TGCGCCAGCCGGAGGGGCCAGGAAACCTACGAGCAGTACTTC. It yields the protein CASRRGQETYEQYF.

This chain joins TRBV6-5 and TRBJ2-7; 8 bases fit TRBD2. This CDR3 spans 14 amino acids. The ends lost 7 bases at V and 7 bases at J; junction bases unmatched: 12. CDR1 MNHEY and CDR2 SVGAGI come from the germline V gene. CDR3 amino acids: CASILVAGSREQYF. CDR3 sequence (DNA): TGTGCCAGCATTCTGGTAGCGGGATCGCGGGAGCAGTACTTC.

The chain joins TRBV11-1 to TRBJ2-7, with 9 bases lining up with TRBD1. The CDR3 has 15 residues. From germline, CDR1 is SGHAT and CDR2 FQDESV (reference sequence). V was clipped by 5 bases and J by 3 bases; unmatched bases: 8. The CDR3 region is CASSRTGTGYYEQYF. In DNA form, the CDR3 reads TGTGCCAGCAGCAGGACGGGGACAGGGTACTACGAGCAGTACTTC.

V is TRBV6-5 and J is TRBJ1-2, with D perhaps matching TRBD1 (6 bases). The CDR3 contains 14 residues. V lost 7 bases, J lost 0 bases, and 12 bases lay in between. The germline V gene encodes CDR1 MNHEY and CDR2 SVGAGI. The CDR3, as DNA: TGTGCCAGCAACCCAGGGGTAGCTAACTATGGCTACACCTTC. Translated: CASNPGVANYGYTF.

CDR3 sequence reads: CSVRLAGAYNEQFF. In DNA, the CDR3 is TGCAGCGTAAGACTAGCGGGGGCGTACAATGAGCAGTTCTTC. The V call is TRBV29-1, the J call TRBJ2-1, with 12 bases identical to TRBD2. The V gene's germline CDR1 is SQVTM and CDR2 ANQGSEA. The CDR3 sequence is 14 residues long. J was trimmed by 4 bases and V by 6 bases; bases with no gene match: 4.